These 9 T cell receptor beta chains were sequenced from one sample in a study of blood T cell repertoires in COVID-19. Clones were sequenced by immunoSEQ multiplex PCR, and TCRdb holds only the in-frame ones, with some missing. Of 200,000 to 250,000 clones listed, 86% were seen once; the top ten hold around 2.2%. Sequenced material: peripheral blood. These receptors came from a man aged 25-45 years who had recovered from COVID-19.

This clone came up a few times. V gene TRBV5-1 combines with J gene TRBJ2-1; 8 nucleotides match TRBD1. Trimming removed 4 bases from V and 10 bases from J; junction bases left unmatched: 16. The germline V gene encodes CDR1 SGHRS and CDR2 YFSETQ. This CDR3 spans 16 amino acids. The CDR3: CASSPTATGQGDEQFF. CDR3 DNA sequence: TGCGCCAGCAGCCCTACCGCAACAGGACAGGGCGACGAGCAGTTCTTC.

This chain links TRBV5-4 with TRBJ1-1; D unresolved. CDR1 and CDR2 from the germline V gene are SGHNT and YYREEE (reference sequence). This CDR3 spans 16 amino acids. V was cut by 3 bases and J by 0 bases, with 15 bases left in between. The CDR3 sequence is CASSSASTPMNTEAFF. CDR3 bases: TGTGCCAGCAGCTCCGCTTCGACACCCATGAACACTGAAGCTTTCTTT.

The chain is built from TRBV19 and TRBJ1-3; D not resolved. The CDR3 is 15 residues long. The germline V gene encodes CDR1 LNHDA and CDR2 SQIVND (reference sequence). V shed 7 bases and J shed 0 bases, with 13 bases lying between them. In DNA form, the CDR3 reads TGTGCCAGTAATGGAATCGGAGTCTCTGGAAACACCATATATTTT. Amino acid sequence: CASNGIGVSGNTIYF.

The genes are TRBV27 and TRBJ1-1; D gene uncertain. The V end was cut by 3 bases, the J end by 5 bases, with 7 bases between. This CDR3 spans 12 amino acids. CDR1 is MNHEY, CDR2 SMNVEV, per germline (reference sequence). Here the CDR3 reads CASSFYGTEAFF. CDR3 DNA sequence: TGTGCCAGCAGTTTCTACGGTACTGAAGCTTTCTTT.

The J gene is TRBJ1-2, the V gene TRBV7-2; 8 bases agree with TRBD1. Per the germline V gene, CDR1 is SGHTA and CDR2 is FQGNSA. The CDR3 covers 14 residues. V lost 5 bases, J lost 8 bases, and 10 bases stayed unmatched. The DNA of the CDR3 is TGTGCCAGCAGCCAAAGACAGGGGACGGAGGGCTACACCTTC. Protein: CASSQRQGTEGYTF.

This chain links TRBV5-4 with TRBJ1-1, with 7 bases lining up with TRBD1. J lost 5 bases, V lost 5 bases, and 6 bases had no gene match. The germline V gene has CDR1 SGHNT and CDR2 YYREEE (reference sequence). There are 13 residues in the CDR3. DNA of the CDR3: TGTGCCAGCAGTCACAGGGGTGGGACTGAAGCTTTCTTT. Translating it yields CASSHRGGTEAFF. Full variable domain (missing parts from reference TRBV5-4 and TRBJ1-1): ETGVTQSPTHLIKTRGQQVTLRCSSQSGHNTVSWYQQALGQGPQFIFQYYREEENGRGNFPPRFSGLQFPNYSSELNVNALELDDSALYLCASSHRGGTEAFFGQGTRLTVV.

This clone was counted once. The V and J genes are TRBV2 and TRBJ2-7, with D perhaps TRBD1 (6 bases). Deletions cut 9 bases from V and 4 bases from J, with 19 bases between. Germline V gene data show CDR1 as SNHLY and CDR2 as FYNNEI. The length of the CDR3 is 14 residues. Written as DNA, the CDR3 is TGTGCCAGTAATTCTGGCAGGGGAAGTTACGAGCAGTACTTC. Protein sequence: CASNSGRGSYEQYF.

This chain connects TRBV6-1 to TRBJ1-2; D unresolved. The CDR3 contains 14 residues. Germline V gene data show CDR1 as MNHNS and CDR2 as SASEGT. Trimming removed 3 bases from V and 5 bases from J, with 13 bases in between. The CDR3 spells CASSDGQSVYGYTF. In nucleotides, the CDR3 is TGTGCCAGCAGTGACGGTCAGAGCGTTTATGGCTACACCTTC.

The table lists this clone with a few counts. The rearrangement joins TRBV5-1 to TRBJ1-2; possible D gene TRBD1, 5 bases. The CDR3 is 15 residues long. Trimming removed 2 bases from V and 8 bases from J, with 19 bases in between. CDR1 is SGHRS and CDR2 is YFSETQ in the germline V gene. The CDR3 spells CASSFGDRLIEGYTF. DNA for the CDR3: TGCGCCAGCAGCTTTGGCGACAGACTGATTGAGGGCTACACCTTC.